This T cell receptor (beta chain) was captured by sequencing in a study of blood T cells in healthy people across ages. Drawn from each donor were 9 to 10 milliliters of peripheral blood. CDR3 size: 11 residues. Germline V gene sequence: CDR1 MNHEY, CDR2 SVGAGI. The V and J ends lost 6 bases and 5 bases respectively, with 5 bases between them. Using a J-beta primer mix together with a sample-barcoded 5' primer, a second PCR was run for roughly 6 to 11 cycles. TCRdb fed the 5' RACE reads into MiXCR, producing one record per CDR3 protein. The sample includes roughly 800,000 distinct CDR3 sequences, under 40% of them seen just once.

This clonotype was sampled from a man in his late teens or twenties in good health. The source material was blood. This sequence joins TRBV6-5 and TRBJ2-4, with D possibly being TRBD1 (5 bases). CDR3 amino acids: CASRTENIQYF. The DNA for the CDR3 is TGTGCCAGCAGGACAGAAAACATTCAGTACTTC.